One and the same sample provided the 18 T cell receptor beta chains below, sequenced in a study of CD8+ T cells in alopecia areata. TCR sequencing used cDNA made by reverse transcription of extracted RNA. TCRdb's copy holds only in-frame clones and misses some; the assay was immunoSEQ multiplex PCR. The table lists about 190,000 clones, roughly three fifths of them singletons, with about 0.65% in the top ten. As for treatment: oral pan-JAK inhibitor, 5-10 mg twice daily. This sample comprised CD4+ T cells sorted from blood, obtained at week 4, from a patient treated with tofacitinib. The receptor source for this set is a human donor with alopecia areata.

This clone was counted a few times. The genes are TRBV30 and TRBJ1-5; a possible D gene is TRBD1 (6 bases). V was shortened by 0 bases and J by 6 bases, with 9 bases between the two germline ends. Germline V gives CDR1 GTSNPN, CDR2 SVGIG (reference sequence). CDR3 size: 13 residues. The CDR3 DNA sequence: TGTGCCTGGAGTGTACGGGGGGCTCAGCCCCAGCATTTT. Its translation: CAWSVRGAQPQHF.

The rearrangement joins TRBV29-1 to TRBJ2-7; 9 bases agree with TRBD1. CDR3 size: 12 residues. CDR1 and CDR2 from the germline V gene are SQVTM and ANQGSEA. The J segment lost 3 bases and the V segment lost 4 bases, leaving 1 base of the junction unmatched. The CDR3 is CSVAGQGYEQYF. The CDR3 nucleotides are TGCAGCGTTGCGGGACAGGGCTACGAGCAGTACTTC.

Details on this clone: Compared with germline, one end of the junction differs, possibly owing to a read error. The CDR3 sequence is CASSLGREGDPRNF. The CDR3 nucleotides read TGTGCCAGCAGCCTCGGACGGGAGGGGGACCCTAGGAACTTC. The chain links TRBV4-2 to TRBJ2-5; TRBD2 matches 8 bases. Germline values: CDR1 LGHNA, CDR2 YNFKEQ. This CDR3 has 14 residues.

This chain uses TRBV29-1 with TRBJ2-7; no firm D call. CDR3 size: 12 residues. Trimming took 0 bases from V and 4 from J, leaving 7 bases between them. Per germline, CDR1 SQVTM and CDR2 ANQGSEA. CDR3 amino acids: CSVEDVGYEQYF. As DNA, the CDR3 is TGCAGCGTTGAAGATGTGGGGTACGAGCAGTACTTC.

The chain is built from TRBV7-2 and TRBJ1-4; D call uncertain. The germline V and J ends were trimmed by 0 bases and 7 bases, with 12 bases remaining between them. Germline CDR1 reads SGHTA; CDR2 reads FQGNSA. CDR3 length: 15 amino acids. The CDR3 loop reads CASSLAWRGGEKLFF. The CDR3, as DNA: TGTGCCAGCAGCTTAGCGTGGCGGGGTGGTGAAAAACTGTTTTTT.

This chain joins TRBV15 and TRBJ2-4; D might be TRBD1 (5 bases). Germline lookup yields CDR1 LNHNV and CDR2 YYDKDF (reference sequence). Deletions cut 5 bases from V and 0 bases from J, with 17 bases between. The CDR3 is made up of 17 amino acids. Here the CDR3 DNA reads TGTGCCACCAGCCCCCTTGGGGCTATTCTAGCCAAAAACATTCAGTACTTC. It encodes CATSPLGAILAKNIQYF.

The CDR3 reads CAWTPAGTTIIYGYTF. CDR3 sequence (DNA): TGTGCCTGGACTCCAGCCGGGACAACCATTATCTATGGCTACACCTTC. This chain connects TRBV30 to TRBJ1-2; maybe TRBD1 (6 bases). This CDR3 is 16 amino acids long. Trimming took off 4 bases at V and 4 bases at J, with 22 bases between the two ends. From germline, CDR1 is GTSNPN and CDR2 SVGIG (reference sequence).

The chain combines TRBV29-1 with TRBJ2-7; D is possibly TRBD2 (7 bases). V lost 7 bases and J 2 bases, leaving 12 bases between the germline ends. The germline CDR1 and CDR2 sequences are SQVTM and ANQGSEA. The CDR3 contains 12 residues. For the CDR3, the DNA is TGCAGCGCCTCCGGGGGGCCCTACGAGCAGTACTTC. Its protein is CSASGGPYEQYF.

The chain has TRBV6-1 and TRBJ1-2; D call uncertain. V lost 6 bases and J 4 bases, leaving 6 bases between the germline ends. The CDR3 loop spans 11 amino acids. In germline, CDR1 is MNHNS, CDR2 SASEGT. CDR3 sequence (DNA): TGTGCCAGCAGGGCCGGCTATGGCTACACCTTC. It translates to CASRAGYGYTF.

The CDR3 nucleotides are TGCGCCAGCAGCCGAACCCCCGATACGCAGTATTTT. It translates to CASSRTPDTQYF. J is TRBJ2-3 and V is TRBV4-1; D not resolved. The CDR3 consists of 12 residues. The germline gives CDR1 MGHRA, CDR2 YSYEKL. V gave up 4 bases and J gave up 6 bases, with 8 bases separating them.

Only a few counts were recorded for this clone. The chain recombines TRBV4-2 with TRBJ2-5, with D possibly matching TRBD1 (6 bases). The CDR3 spans 15 residues. Germline loops: CDR1 LGHNA, CDR2 YNFKEQ. V was shortened by 1 base and J by 5 bases, with 14 bases between the two germline ends. The CDR3 coding sequence is TGTGCCAGCAGCCAAGTTGTGGGGGCGCACGAGACCCAGTACTTC. Translation: CASSQVVGAHETQYF.

On this clone: This sample also contains other DNA sequences that code for the same CDR3. The CDR3 region has the DNA TGCGCCAGCAGCTTGGACTCTACCTACGAGCAGTACTTC. Its protein product is CASSLDSTYEQYF. The rearrangement joins TRBV5-1 to TRBJ2-7; D is unresolved. The CDR3 is 13 residues long. Germline CDR1 SGHRS, CDR2 YFSETQ. The germline V and J ends were trimmed by 0 bases and 2 bases, with 6 bases remaining between them.

This chain joins TRBV15 and TRBJ2-1; 9 nucleotides match TRBD2. The CDR3 consists of 17 residues. With 1 base clipped from V and 4 bases from J, the junction kept 8 bases outside the gene matches. From germline, CDR1 is LNHNV and CDR2 YYDKDF (reference sequence). The CDR3 DNA is TGTGCCACCAGCAGAGGGGTCCCTAGCGGGGTTTACAATGAGCAGTTCTTC. Residues: CATSRGVPSGVYNEQFF.

The chain recombines TRBV7-9 with TRBJ2-1, with D possibly being TRBD2 (6 bases). CDR1 is SEHNR, CDR2 FQNEAQ, per germline (reference sequence). This CDR3 region has 13 residues. V was pared by 9 bases and J by 7 bases, with 16 bases between. CDR3 bases: TGTGCCAGTACGAACGGGGCGGGGAATGAGCAGTTCTTC. Translation gives CASTNGAGNEQFF.

Regarding this clone: At one end, the junction sequence differs from germline, possibly due to a read error. The chain links TRBV30 to TRBJ2-7; 11 bases are shared with TRBD1. The CDR3 is 11 residues long. Germline loops: CDR1 GTSNPN, CDR2 SVGIG (reference sequence). This CDR3 reads CAWELQGTGGF. DNA for the CDR3: TGTGCCTGGGAACTGCAGGGGACAGGGGGCTTC.

There are a few counts of this clone. The rearrangement uses TRBV29-1 and TRBJ2-5, with 13 nucleotides matching TRBD2. This CDR3 has 14 amino acids. V dropped 7 bases and J dropped 5; count of bases not matched to a gene: 7. The germline V gene has CDR1 SQVTM and CDR2 ANQGSEA. CDR3 nucleotide sequence: TGCAGCGCGACTAGCGGGAGGATTCGGGAGACCCAGTACTTC. As protein: CSATSGRIRETQYF.

This clone was recorded a few times. This chain joins TRBV5-5 and TRBJ2-2, with D uncertain. CDR1 and CDR2 from the germline V gene are SGHKS and YYEKEE (reference sequence). The V and J ends lost 1 base and 0 bases respectively, with 7 bases between them. The CDR3 extends over 15 amino acids. CDR3 nucleotides: TGTGCCAGCAGCTTGACGCGCGCGAACACCGGGGAGCTGTTTTTT. Translated, it gives CASSLTRANTGELFF.

The chain carries TRBV11-2 and TRBJ2-1; a possible D gene is TRBD1 (5 bases). V was shortened by 7 bases and J by 7 bases, with 23 bases between the two germline ends. The CDR3 is 16 residues long. Germline lookup yields CDR1 SGHAT and CDR2 FQNNGV. DNA for the CDR3: TGTGCCAGCACCCTTGGGCATGGCGTCAGGGTTAATGAGCAGTTCTTC. It specifies CASTLGHGVRVNEQFF.